The T cell receptor beta chain described here comes from a study of cytomegalovirus exposure and HLA in healthy donors. At the level of the study: Most genotyped donors, roughly 83% of 300 to 400, had Caucasian-associated genetic ancestry.

The CDR3 runs to 14 residues. Trimming shortened V by 2 bases and J by 3 bases, and 11 bases separated the two germline ends. Germline V gene sequence: CDR1 SGHDT, CDR2 YYEEEE. General observations from the study: TCR beta V segments were, for the most part, productive about 87% or about 30% of the time in an earlier analysis. Because they were indistinguishable, some V segments, including TRBV6-2 and TRBV6-3, were excluded. Looking again later, the authors saw that most CMV-associated TCR beta chains seemed HLA-restricted.

This clone showed up just a few times. What it recognizes is unknown. PCR involved 60 Vbeta and 13 Jbeta primers. The table came from immunoSEQ multiplex PCR; TCRdb's copy has only in-frame clones and leaves some out. The sample yields 97,000 or so clones, around 78% seen once. V usage is TRBV5-6 and J usage is TRBJ1-2; D gene uncertain. The TCR comes from a man aged 35-49 years in good health and CMV-seronegative. The material sequenced was PBMCs. CDR3 amino acids: CASSFPARDYGYTF. CDR3 nucleotides: TGTGCCAGCAGCTTCCCAGCGAGGGACTATGGCTACACCTTC.